One T cell receptor (beta chain) is described in this entry. Its specificity is not known. The CDR3 sequence is 12 residues long. Trimming stripped 6 bases from V and 5 bases from J, with 13 bases between. Per the germline V gene, CDR1 is SQVTM and CDR2 is ANQGSEA. The sample is drawn from a study of CD8 T cells in Susac syndrome. Study-level information: Patients with Susac syndrome had blood drawn and were at that point therapy-naive, on corticosteroids, or on intravenous immunoglobulin alone.

Random hexamers were used to reverse transcribe roughly 0.45 to 1 ug of RNA. A single record per CDR3 protein comes from TCRdb applying MiXCR to the immunoSEQ multiplex PCR reads. The top ten clones hold approximately 0.1% of a sample with approximately 190,000 distinct CDR3 sequences, under 97% of them seen once. Findings of the study overall: The CD4+ T cell repertoires in Susac syndrome did not show any clonal expansion.

The TCR comes from a human donor with Susac syndrome. The chain employs TRBV29-1 and TRBJ1-2; D is possibly TRBD1 (5 bases). The material sequenced was CD4+ T cells from PBMCs. CDR3 bases: TGCAGCGTGACAGCAACCACTTATGGCTACACCTTC. Protein sequence: CSVTATTYGYTF.